The 7 T cell receptor beta chains listed next were all sequenced from one sample in a study of Graves' ophthalmopathy and Graves' hyperthyroidism. The authors amplified TCR beta CDR3 regions from RNA transcripts. The authors performed first-round RT-PCR with HTBI primers and then a second-round multiplex PCR. TCRdb redid the calling of the multiplex PCR reads with MiXCR, one entry per CDR3 protein. The sample consists of 600,000 to 700,000 distinct CDR3 sequences, more than 40% of them appearing once. Sequenced sample: peripheral blood. Receptor source: an adult man with Graves' ophthalmopathy.

This clonotype showed up just once. In nucleotides, the CDR3 is TGTGCCAGCAGCCTCGGCGGGGGGGCGACCCAGTACTTC. It yields the protein CASSLGGGATQYF. The chain joins TRBV7-6 to TRBJ2-5, with TRBD2 identical over 9 bases. Germline V CDR1 and CDR2: SGHVS, FNYEAQ. This CDR3 is 13 amino acids long. Losses at the gene ends were 5 bases for V and 7 bases for J; bases not matched to a gene: 5.

The chain recombines TRBV19 with TRBJ2-7; no definite D call. This CDR3 has 11 amino acids. V shed 10 bases and J shed 4 bases, with 11 bases lying between them. Germline-derived CDR1 and CDR2 are LNHDA and SQIVND (reference sequence). CDR3 nucleotide sequence: TGTGCCACTGGGGATAGGTACGAGCAGTACTTC. The encoded protein is CATGDRYEQYF.

This rearrangement joins TRBV15 to TRBJ1-6; D is unclear. Trimming left V 0 bases short and J 6 bases short, with 15 bases between. The CDR3 contains 17 residues. Germline CDR1 reads LNHNV; CDR2 reads YYDKDF (reference sequence). This CDR3 reads CATSRDIHRAGNSPLHF. The CDR3 nucleotides read TGTGCCACCAGCAGAGACATCCATCGGGCCGGTAATTCACCCCTCCACTTT.

This clonotype was observed many times. This sequence joins TRBV2 and TRBJ2-7, with a weak D call TRBD2 (6 bases). This CDR3 is 12 amino acids long. Trimming cost V 6 bases and J 2 bases, with 8 bases left between them. From germline, CDR1 is SNHLY and CDR2 FYNNEI. The CDR3 DNA reads TGTGCCAGCAGGGGCGGGACCTACGAGCAGTACTTC. Translation: CASRGGTYEQYF.

This clonotype showed up just a few times. This chain links TRBV4-1 with TRBJ2-5, with 8 bases lining up with TRBD2. The CDR3 is made up of 16 amino acids. Germline V gives CDR1 MGHRA, CDR2 YSYEKL. The ends lost 0 bases at V and 5 bases at J; junction bases unmatched: 8. The chain's CDR3 is CASSQDWTSRLETQYF. In DNA form, the CDR3 reads TGCGCCAGCAGCCAAGATTGGACTAGCAGACTGGAGACCCAGTACTTC.

The chain employs TRBV10-3 and TRBJ1-2, with a tentative D call TRBD1 (6 bases). This CDR3 comprises 13 residues. CDR1 is ENHRY, CDR2 SYGVKD, per germline. V was trimmed by 6 bases and J by 4 bases, leaving 12 bases between them. The chain's CDR3 is CAISLPTGYGYTF. The DNA for the CDR3 is TGTGCCATCAGCCTACCGACAGGCTATGGCTACACCTTC.

This clonotype came up many times. V and J are TRBV6-2 or TRBV6-3 and TRBJ1-2, with D possibly being TRBD1 (5 bases). CDR1 and CDR2 from the germline V gene are MNHEY and SVGEGT. The CDR3 is made up of 13 amino acids. V was pared by 6 bases and J by 2 bases, with 10 bases between. CDR3 loop: CASRRDGNYGYTF. CDR3 bases: TGTGCCAGCAGGCGGGACGGGAACTATGGCTACACCTTC.